The sample holds many counts of the clone carrying this T cell receptor (beta chain). No antigen is known for it. Germline-derived CDR1 and CDR2 are MDHEN and SYDVKM. V was clipped by 8 bases and J by 1 base, with 5 bases between them. The CDR3 extends over 12 amino acids. The data derive from a study of T cells in Graves' hyperthyroidism and ophthalmopathy. The overall study: Peripheral blood was acquired at first diagnosis, ahead of any therapy whatsoever.

Amplified regions were TCR beta CDR3 sequences from RNA transcripts. A set of HTBI primers served as the primers for a first-round RT-PCR of the TCR CDR3. From the multiplex PCR reads, TCRdb called clonotypes with MiXCR, one entry per CDR3 protein. Altogether 270,000 or so distinct CDR3 sequences are present, around 25% being singletons, with the ten largest covering 20% to 30%. Whole-study findings and limits: The blood repertoire included most of the expanded thyroid clonotypes above 0.001.

Diagnoses were made from clinical symptoms, serum measures (thyroxine and TRAb), thyroid ultrasound and orbital computed tomography. This TCR came from a man in his forties with Graves' hyperthyroidism that later progressed to Graves' ophthalmopathy. The specimen was blood. This chain joins TRBV28 and TRBJ2-2; D is perhaps TRBD1 or TRBD2 (5 bases each). Written as DNA, the CDR3 is TGTGCCAGCGGGGGGAACACCGGGGAGCTGTTTTTT. It encodes CASGGNTGELFF.